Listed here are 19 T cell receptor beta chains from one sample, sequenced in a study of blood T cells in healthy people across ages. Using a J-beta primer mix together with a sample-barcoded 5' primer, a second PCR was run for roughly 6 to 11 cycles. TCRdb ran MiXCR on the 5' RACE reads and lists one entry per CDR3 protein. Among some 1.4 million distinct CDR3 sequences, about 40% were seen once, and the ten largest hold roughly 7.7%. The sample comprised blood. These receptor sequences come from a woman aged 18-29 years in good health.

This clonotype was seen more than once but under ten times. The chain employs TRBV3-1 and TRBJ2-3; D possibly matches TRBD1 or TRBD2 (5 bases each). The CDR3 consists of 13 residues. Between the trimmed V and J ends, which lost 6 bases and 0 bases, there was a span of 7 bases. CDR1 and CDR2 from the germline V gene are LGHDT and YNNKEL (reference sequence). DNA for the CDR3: TGTGCCAGCAGGTGGGGGAGCACAGATACGCAGTATTTT. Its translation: CASRWGSTDTQYF.

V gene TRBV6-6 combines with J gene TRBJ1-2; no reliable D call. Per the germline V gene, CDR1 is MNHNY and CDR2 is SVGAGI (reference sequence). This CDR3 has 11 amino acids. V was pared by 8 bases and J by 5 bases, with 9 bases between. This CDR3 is CASAAEYGYTF. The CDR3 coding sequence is TGTGCCAGCGCCGCAGAGTATGGCTACACCTTC.

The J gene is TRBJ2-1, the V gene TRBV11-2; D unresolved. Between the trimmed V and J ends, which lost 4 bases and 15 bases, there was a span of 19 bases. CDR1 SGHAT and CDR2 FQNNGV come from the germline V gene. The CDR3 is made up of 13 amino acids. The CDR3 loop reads CASSSDIALLMFF. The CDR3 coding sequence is TGTGCCAGCAGCTCCGATATAGCCCTCCTGATGTTCTTC.

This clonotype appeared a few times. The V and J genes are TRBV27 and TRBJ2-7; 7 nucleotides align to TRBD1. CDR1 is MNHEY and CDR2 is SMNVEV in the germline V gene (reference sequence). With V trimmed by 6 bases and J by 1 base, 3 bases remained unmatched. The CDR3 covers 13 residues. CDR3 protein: CASRSTGSYEQYF. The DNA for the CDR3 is TGTGCCAGCAGGTCGACAGGGTCCTACGAGCAGTACTTC.

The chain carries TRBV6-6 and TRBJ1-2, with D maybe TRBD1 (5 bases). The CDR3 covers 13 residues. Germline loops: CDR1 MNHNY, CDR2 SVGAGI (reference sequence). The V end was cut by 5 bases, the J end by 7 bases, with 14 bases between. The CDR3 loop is CASSDVRGGGYTF. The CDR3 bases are TGTGCCAGCAGTGACGTCCGGGGCGGTGGCTACACCTTC.

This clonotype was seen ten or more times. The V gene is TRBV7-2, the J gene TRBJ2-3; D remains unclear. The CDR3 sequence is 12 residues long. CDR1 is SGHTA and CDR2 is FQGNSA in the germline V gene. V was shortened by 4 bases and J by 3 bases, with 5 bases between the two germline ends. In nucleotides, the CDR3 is TGTGCCAGCAGCTCCCAAACAGATACGCAGTATTTT. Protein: CASSSQTDTQYF.

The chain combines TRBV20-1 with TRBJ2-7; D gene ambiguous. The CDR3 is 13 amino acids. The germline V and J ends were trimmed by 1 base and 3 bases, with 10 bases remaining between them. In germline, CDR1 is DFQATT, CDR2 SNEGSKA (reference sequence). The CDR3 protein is CSARAGHYYEQYF. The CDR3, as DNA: TGCAGTGCTAGAGCCGGGCACTACTACGAGCAGTACTTC.

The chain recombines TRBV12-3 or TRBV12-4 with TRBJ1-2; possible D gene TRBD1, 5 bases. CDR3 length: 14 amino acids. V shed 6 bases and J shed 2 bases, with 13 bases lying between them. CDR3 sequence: CASSRQLSNYGYTF. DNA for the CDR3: TGTGCCAGCAGCCGACAGCTATCCAACTATGGCTACACCTTC.

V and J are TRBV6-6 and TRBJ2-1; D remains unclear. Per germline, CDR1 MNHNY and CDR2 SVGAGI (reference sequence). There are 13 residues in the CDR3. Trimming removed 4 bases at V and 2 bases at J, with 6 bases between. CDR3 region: CASSSLTYNEQFF. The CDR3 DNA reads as TGTGCCAGCAGTTCCCTTACCTACAATGAGCAGTTCTTC.

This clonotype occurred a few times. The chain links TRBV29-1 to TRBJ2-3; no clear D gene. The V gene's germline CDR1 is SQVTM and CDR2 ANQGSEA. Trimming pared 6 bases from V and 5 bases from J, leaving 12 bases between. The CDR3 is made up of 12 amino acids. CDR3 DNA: TGCAGCGTCGGGTCGGGTATAGATACGCAGTATTTT. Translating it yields CSVGSGIDTQYF.

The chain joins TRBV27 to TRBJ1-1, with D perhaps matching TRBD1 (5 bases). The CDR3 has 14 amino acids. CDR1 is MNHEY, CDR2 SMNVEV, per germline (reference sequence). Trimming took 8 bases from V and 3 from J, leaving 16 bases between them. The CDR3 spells CASRSPGGDTEAFF. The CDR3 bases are TGTGCCAGCCGGTCTCCCGGGGGGGACACTGAAGCTTTCTTT.

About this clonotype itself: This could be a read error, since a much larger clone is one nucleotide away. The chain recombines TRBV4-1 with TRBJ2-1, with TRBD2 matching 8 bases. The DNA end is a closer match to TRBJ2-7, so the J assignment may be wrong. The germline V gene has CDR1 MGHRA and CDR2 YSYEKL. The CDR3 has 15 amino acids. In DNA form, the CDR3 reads TGCGCCAGCAGCCAAGGGGGACTAGTTTACAATGAGCAGTACTTC. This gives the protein CASSQGGLVYNEQYF.

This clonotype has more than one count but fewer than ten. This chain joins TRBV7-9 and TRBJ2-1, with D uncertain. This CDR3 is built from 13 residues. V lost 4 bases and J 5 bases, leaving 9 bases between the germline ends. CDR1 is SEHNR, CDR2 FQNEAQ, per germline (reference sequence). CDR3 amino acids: CASSSWKHNEQFF. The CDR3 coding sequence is TGTGCCAGCAGCTCCTGGAAGCACAATGAGCAGTTCTTC.

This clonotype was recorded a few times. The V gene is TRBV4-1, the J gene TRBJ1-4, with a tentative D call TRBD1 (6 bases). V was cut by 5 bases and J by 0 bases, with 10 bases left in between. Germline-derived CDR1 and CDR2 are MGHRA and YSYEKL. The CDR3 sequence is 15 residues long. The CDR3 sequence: CASSTRTATNEKLFF. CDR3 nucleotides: TGCGCCAGCAGCACCCGGACAGCAACTAATGAAAAACTGTTTTTT.

CDR3 protein: CATSRDPFAGAYEQYF. Written as DNA, the CDR3 is TGTGCCACCAGCAGAGATCCTTTTGCAGGTGCCTACGAGCAGTACTTC. V gene TRBV15 combines with J gene TRBJ2-7; D is undetermined. CDR3 length equals 16 residues. Trimming left V 0 bases short and J 2 bases short, with 14 bases between. Germline lookup yields CDR1 LNHNV and CDR2 YYDKDF (reference sequence). Looking up the rest from reference TRBV15 and TRBJ2-7 gives the full variable domain: DAMVIQNPRYQVTQFGKPVTLSCSQTLNHNVMYWYQQKSSQAPKLLFHYYDKDFNNEADTPDNFQSRRPNTSFCFLDIRSPGLGDTAMYLCATSRDPFAGAYEQYFGPGTRLTVT.

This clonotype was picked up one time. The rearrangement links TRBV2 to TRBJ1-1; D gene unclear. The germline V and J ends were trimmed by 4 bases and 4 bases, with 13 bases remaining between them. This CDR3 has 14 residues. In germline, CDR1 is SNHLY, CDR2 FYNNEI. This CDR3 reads CASSGTAWATEAFF. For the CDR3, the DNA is TGTGCCAGCAGTGGAACAGCTTGGGCCACTGAAGCTTTCTTT.

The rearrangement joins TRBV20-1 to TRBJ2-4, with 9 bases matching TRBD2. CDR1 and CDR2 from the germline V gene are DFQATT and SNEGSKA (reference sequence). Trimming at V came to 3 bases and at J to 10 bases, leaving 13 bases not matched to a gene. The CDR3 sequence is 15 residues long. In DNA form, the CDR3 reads TGCAGTGCTAGGCCCGAGGGCGGGGGGGGAACAATTCAGTACTTC. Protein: CSARPEGGGGTIQYF.

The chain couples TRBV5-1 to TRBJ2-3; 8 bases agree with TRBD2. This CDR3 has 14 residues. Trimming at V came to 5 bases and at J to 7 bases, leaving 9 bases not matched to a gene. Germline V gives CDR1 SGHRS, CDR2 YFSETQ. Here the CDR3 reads CASSTASGGNTQYF. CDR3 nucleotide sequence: TGCGCCAGCAGTACAGCCAGCGGGGGTAATACGCAGTATTTT.

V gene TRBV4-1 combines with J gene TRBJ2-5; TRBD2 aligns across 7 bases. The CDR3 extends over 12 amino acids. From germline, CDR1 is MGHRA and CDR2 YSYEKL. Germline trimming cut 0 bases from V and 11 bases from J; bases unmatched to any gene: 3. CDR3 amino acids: CASSQEAGEQYF. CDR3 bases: TGCGCCAGCAGCCAAGAGGCGGGGGAGCAGTACTTC.